Here is one T cell receptor (beta chain) with its context. The target antigen is unknown. V shed 2 bases and J 0 bases; nucleotides not matched to a gene: 1. The CDR3 has 15 amino acids. Looked up from germline, CDR1 is MNHEY and CDR2 is SVGAGI. The source of the sample is a study of cytomegalovirus exposure and HLA in healthy donors. Study-level findings and limits: The authors reported that TCR beta sequences could predict HLA-A and HLA-B alleles. These predictions were accurate for most subjects in the first cohort. Later, TCR association rates were found to vary by HLA locus, highest for DRB1 and lowest for HLA-C. Owing to their indistinguishability, certain V segments, notably TRBV6-2 and TRBV6-3, were excluded.

Primers included in the PCR were 60 Vbeta and 13 Jbeta primers. The method was immunoSEQ multiplex PCR; TCRdb's version includes in-frame clones alone and lacks a portion of them. The sample holds roughly 93,000 clones, over 75% seen once. Samples came from healthy bone marrow donors. The chain is built from TRBV6-5 and TRBJ1-3, with 7 bases lining up with TRBD1. Sequencing was done on a sample of PBMCs. The receptor comes from a man between 25 and 39 years old in good health and CMV-seronegative. CDR3 DNA sequence: TGTGCCAGCAGTTACGGACAGGCCTCTGGAAACACCATATATTTT. This sequence encodes CASSYGQASGNTIYF.